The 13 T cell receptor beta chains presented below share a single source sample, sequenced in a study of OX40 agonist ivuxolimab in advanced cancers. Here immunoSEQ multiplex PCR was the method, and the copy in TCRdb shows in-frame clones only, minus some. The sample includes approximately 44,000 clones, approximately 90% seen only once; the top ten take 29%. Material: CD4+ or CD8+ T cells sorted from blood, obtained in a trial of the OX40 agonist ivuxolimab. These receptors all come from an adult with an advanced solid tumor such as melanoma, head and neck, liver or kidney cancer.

The CDR3 here is CAISDSNWEQYF. DNA for the CDR3: TGTGCCATCAGTGACTCCAATTGGGAGCAGTACTTC. This chain uses TRBV10-3 with TRBJ2-7; the D is unclear. CDR3 length equals 12 residues. Germline CDR1 ENHRY, CDR2 SYGVKD. V lost 3 bases, J lost 7 bases, and 10 bases lay in between.

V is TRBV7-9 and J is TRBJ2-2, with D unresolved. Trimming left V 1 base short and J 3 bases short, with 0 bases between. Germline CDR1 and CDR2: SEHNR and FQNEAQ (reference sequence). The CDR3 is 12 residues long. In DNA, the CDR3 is TGTGCCAGCAGCTTAGACACCGGGGAGCTGTTTTTT. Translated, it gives CASSLDTGELFF.

The CDR3 DNA reads TGTGCCAGTAGTAAAGCGACAGGGGGCGTATCTGGGGCCAACGTCCTGACTTTC. It yields the protein CASSKATGGVSGANVLTF. The chain joins TRBV19 to TRBJ2-6; 10 bases match TRBD1. The trim removed 4 bases at V and 1 base at J, leaving 7 bases unmatched. Germline V gene sequence: CDR1 LNHDA, CDR2 SQIVND (reference sequence). This CDR3 region has 18 residues.

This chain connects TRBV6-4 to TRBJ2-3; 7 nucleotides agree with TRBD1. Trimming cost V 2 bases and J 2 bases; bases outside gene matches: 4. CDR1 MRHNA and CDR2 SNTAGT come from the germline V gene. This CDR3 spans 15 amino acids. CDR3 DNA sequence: TGTGCCAGCAGTGACGGGACAGCCAACACAGATACGCAGTATTTT. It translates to CASSDGTANTDTQYF.

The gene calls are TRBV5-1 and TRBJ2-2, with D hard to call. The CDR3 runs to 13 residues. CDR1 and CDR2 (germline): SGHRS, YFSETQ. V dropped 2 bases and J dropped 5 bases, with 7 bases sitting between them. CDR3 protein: CASSLIGTGELFF. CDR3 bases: TGCGCCAGCAGCTTAATTGGTACCGGGGAGCTGTTTTTT.

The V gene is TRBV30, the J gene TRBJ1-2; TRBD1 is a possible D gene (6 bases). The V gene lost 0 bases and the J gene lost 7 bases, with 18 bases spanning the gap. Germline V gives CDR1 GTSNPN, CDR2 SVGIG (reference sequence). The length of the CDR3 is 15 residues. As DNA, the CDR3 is TGTGCCTGGAGTGTACTGGAGAGGCAGGGGTCTGGCTACACCTTC. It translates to CAWSVLERQGSGYTF. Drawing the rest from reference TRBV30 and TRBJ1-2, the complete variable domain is SQTIHQWPATLVQPVGSPLSLECTVEGTSNPNLYWYRQAAGRGLQLLFYSVGIGQISSEVPQNLSASRPQDRQFILSSKKLLLSDSGFYLCAWSVLERQGSGYTFGSGTRLTVV.

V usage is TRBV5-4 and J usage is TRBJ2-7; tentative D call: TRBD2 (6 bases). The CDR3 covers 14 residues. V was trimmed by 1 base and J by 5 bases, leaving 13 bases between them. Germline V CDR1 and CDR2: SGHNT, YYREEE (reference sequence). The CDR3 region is CASSLMAGLHEQYF. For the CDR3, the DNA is TGTGCCAGCAGCTTGATGGCGGGACTCCACGAGCAGTACTTC.

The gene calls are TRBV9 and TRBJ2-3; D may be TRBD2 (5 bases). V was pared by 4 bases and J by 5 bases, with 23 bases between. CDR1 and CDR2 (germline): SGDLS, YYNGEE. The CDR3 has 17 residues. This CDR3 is CASSPPDRRGTLDTQYF. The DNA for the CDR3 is TGTGCCAGCAGCCCACCCGATCGACGGGGAACATTAGATACGCAGTATTTT.

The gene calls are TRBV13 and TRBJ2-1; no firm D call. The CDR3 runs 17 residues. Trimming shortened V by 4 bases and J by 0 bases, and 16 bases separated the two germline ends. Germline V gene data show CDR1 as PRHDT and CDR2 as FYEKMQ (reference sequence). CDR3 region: CASSSSRTSISYNEQFF. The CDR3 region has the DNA TGTGCCAGCAGCTCAAGTAGAACCAGTATCTCCTACAATGAGCAGTTCTTC.

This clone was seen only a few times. This CDR3 is CSVGENEAFF. As DNA, the CDR3 is TGCAGCGTTGGAGAGAATGAAGCTTTCTTT. The J gene is TRBJ1-1, the V gene TRBV29-1; D unresolved. The CDR3 has 10 residues. The germline V gene has CDR1 SQVTM and CDR2 ANQGSEA. V dropped 4 bases and J dropped 7 bases, with 7 bases sitting between them.

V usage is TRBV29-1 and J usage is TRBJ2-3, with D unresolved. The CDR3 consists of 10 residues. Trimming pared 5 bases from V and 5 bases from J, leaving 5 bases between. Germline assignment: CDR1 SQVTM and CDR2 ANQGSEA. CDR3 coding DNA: TGCAGCGTTTCCCGAGATACGCAGTATTTT. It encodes CSVSRDTQYF.

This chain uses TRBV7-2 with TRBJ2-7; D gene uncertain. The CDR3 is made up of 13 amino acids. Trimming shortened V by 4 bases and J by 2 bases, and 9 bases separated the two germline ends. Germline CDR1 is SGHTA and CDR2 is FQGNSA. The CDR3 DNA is TGTGCCAGCAGCTCCCCTTTTCCCTACGAGCAGTACTTC. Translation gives CASSSPFPYEQYF.

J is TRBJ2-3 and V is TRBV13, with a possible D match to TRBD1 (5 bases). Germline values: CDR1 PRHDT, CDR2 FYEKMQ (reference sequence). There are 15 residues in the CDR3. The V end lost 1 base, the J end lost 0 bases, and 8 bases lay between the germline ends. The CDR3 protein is CASSLVGASTDTQYF. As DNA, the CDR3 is TGTGCCAGCAGCTTAGTAGGGGCTAGCACAGATACGCAGTATTTT.